This TCR beta chain was sequenced during a study of graft-versus-host responses after intestinal transplantation. Trimming removed 4 bases at V and 3 bases at J, with 15 bases between. Germline V gene sequence: CDR1 MNHNY, CDR2 SVGAGI (reference sequence). The CDR3 covers 15 residues. This clone was counted a single time. What it recognizes is unknown. Libraries were prepared by immunoSEQ multiplex PCR; TCRdb keeps only in-frame clonotypes and omits some of them. The data show about 100,000 clones, with 75% to 95% seen just once and about 0.18% held by the top ten. The chain has TRBV6-6 and TRBJ2-5, with a tentative D call TRBD2 (5 bases). This specimen was unstimulated CD4+ T cells sorted from spleen or lymph node cells, taken before transplant. This TCR was recovered from a human donor who was the organ donor for an intestinal transplant. CDR3 residues: CASSLGPGSKETQYF. DNA of the CDR3: TGTGCCAGCAGTTTAGGTCCGGGATCAAAAGAGACCCAGTACTTC.